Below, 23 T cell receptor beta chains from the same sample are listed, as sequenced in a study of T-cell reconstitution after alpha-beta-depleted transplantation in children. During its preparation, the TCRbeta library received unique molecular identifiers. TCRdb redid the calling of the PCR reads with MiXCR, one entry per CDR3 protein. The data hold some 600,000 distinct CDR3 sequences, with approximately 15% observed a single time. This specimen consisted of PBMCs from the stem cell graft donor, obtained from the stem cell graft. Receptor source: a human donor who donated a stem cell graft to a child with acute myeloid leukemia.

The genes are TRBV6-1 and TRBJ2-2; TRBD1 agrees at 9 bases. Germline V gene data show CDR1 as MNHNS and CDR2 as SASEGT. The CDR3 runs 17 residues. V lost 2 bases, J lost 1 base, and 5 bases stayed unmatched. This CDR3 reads CASSEPYRGLNTGELFF. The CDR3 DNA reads TGTGCCAGCAGTGAACCATACAGGGGGCTGAACACCGGGGAGCTGTTTTTT.

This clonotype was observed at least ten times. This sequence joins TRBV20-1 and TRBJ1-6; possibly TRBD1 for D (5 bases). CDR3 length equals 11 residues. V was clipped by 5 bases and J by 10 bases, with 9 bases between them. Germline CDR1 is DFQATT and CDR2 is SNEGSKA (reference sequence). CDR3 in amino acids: CSAGDASPLHF. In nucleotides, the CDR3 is TGCAGTGCTGGGGACGCGTCACCCCTCCACTTT.

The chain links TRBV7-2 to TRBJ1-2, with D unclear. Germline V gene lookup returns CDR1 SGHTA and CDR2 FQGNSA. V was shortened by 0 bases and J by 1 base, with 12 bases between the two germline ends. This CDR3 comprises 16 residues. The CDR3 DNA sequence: TGTGCCAGCAGCTTAGCTCCCGGGAATCTTAACTATGGCTACACCTTC. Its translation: CASSLAPGNLNYGYTF. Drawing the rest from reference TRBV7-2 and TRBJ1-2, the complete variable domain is GAGVSQSPSNKVTEKGKDVELRCDPISGHTALYWYRQSLGQGLEFLIYFQGNSAPDKSGLPSDRFSAERTGGSVSTLTIQRTQQEDSAVYLCASSLAPGNLNYGYTFGSGTRLTVV.

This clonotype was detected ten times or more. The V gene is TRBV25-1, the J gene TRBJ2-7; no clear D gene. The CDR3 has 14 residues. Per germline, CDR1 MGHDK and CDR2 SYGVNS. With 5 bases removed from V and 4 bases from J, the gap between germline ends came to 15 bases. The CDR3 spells CASSFQEIGYEQYF. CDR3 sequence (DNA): TGTGCCAGCAGTTTCCAAGAGATCGGATACGAGCAGTACTTC.

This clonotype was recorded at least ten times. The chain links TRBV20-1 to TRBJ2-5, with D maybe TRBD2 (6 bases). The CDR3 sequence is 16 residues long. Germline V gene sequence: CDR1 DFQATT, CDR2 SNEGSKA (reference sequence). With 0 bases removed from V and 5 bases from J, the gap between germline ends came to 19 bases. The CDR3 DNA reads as TGCAGTGCTAGAGATAGCGGAGGACCGAGCACGGAGACCCAGTACTTC. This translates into CSARDSGGPSTETQYF.

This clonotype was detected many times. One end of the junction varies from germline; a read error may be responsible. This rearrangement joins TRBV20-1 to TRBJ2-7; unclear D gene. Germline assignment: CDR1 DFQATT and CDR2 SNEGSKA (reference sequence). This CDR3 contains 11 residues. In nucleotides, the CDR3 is TGCAGTGCTATAATTTTCGGCTCTTACATTTTC. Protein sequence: CSAIIFGSYIF.

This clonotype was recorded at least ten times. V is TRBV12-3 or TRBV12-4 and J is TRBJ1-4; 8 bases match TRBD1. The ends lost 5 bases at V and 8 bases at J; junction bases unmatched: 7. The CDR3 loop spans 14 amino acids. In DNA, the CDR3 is TGTGCCAGCAGTGAGCGGACAGGGAGGGAAAAACTGTTTTTT. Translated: CASSERTGREKLFF.

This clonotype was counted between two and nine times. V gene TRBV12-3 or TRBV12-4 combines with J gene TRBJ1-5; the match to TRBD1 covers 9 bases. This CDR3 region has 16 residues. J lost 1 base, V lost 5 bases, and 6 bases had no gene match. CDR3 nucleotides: TGTGCCAGCAGTATTGGGACAGGGAAAAGCAATCAGCCCCAGCATTTT. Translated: CASSIGTGKSNQPQHF.

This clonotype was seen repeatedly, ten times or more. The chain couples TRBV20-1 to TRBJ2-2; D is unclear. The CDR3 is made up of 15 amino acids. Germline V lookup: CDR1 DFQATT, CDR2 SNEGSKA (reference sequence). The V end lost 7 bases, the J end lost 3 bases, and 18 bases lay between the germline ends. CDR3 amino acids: CSVPPLGRDTGELFF. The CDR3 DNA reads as TGCAGTGTCCCCCCACTGGGCCGAGACACCGGGGAGCTGTTTTTT.

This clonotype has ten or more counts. CDR3 residues: CASSLTLYGYTF. The CDR3 coding sequence is TGTGCCAGCAGCTTAACACTCTATGGCTACACCTTC. V gene TRBV13 combines with J gene TRBJ1-2, with D hard to call. The V gene's germline CDR1 is PRHDT and CDR2 FYEKMQ (reference sequence). Trimming left V 2 bases short and J 4 bases short, with 5 bases between. This CDR3 is 12 amino acids long.

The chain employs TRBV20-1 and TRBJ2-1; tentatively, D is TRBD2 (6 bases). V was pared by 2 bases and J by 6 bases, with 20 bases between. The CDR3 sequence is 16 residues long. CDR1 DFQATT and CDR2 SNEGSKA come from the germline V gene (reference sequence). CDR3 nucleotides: TGCAGTGCTAGATCGGGCCAAACTAGCAGGTTCAATGAGCAGTTCTTC. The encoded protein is CSARSGQTSRFNEQFF.

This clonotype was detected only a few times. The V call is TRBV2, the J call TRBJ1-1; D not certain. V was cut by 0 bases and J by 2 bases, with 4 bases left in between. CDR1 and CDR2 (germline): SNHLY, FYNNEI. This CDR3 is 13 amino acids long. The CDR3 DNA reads TGTGCCAGCAGTGAAGCCCAAAACACTGAAGCTTTCTTT. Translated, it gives CASSEAQNTEAFF.

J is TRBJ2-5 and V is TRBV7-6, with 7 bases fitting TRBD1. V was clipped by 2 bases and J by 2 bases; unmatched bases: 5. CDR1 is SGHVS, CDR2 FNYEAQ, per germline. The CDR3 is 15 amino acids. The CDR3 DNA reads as TGTGCCAGCAGCTTAACAAGACAGGGACAAGAGACCCAGTACTTC. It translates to CASSLTRQGQETQYF.

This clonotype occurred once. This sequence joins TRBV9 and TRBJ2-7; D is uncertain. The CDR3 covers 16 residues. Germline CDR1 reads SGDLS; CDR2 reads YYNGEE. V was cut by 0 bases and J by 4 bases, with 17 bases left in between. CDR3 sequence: CASSVGVGPPEYEQYF. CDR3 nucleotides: TGTGCCAGCAGCGTAGGCGTCGGGCCCCCGGAGTACGAGCAGTACTTC.

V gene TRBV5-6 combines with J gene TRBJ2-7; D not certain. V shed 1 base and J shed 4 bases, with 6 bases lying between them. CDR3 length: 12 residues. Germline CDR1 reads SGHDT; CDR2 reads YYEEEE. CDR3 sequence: CASSLFGYEQYV. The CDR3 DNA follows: TGTGCCAGCAGCTTGTTTGGTTACGAGCAGTACGTC.

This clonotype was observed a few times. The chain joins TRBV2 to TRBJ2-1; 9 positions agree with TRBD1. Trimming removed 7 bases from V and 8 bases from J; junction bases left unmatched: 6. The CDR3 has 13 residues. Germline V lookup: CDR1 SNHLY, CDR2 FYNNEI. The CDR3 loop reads CASKDRGIDEQFF. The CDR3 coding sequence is TGTGCCAGCAAGGACAGGGGTATAGATGAGCAGTTCTTC.

The CDR3 loop reads CASSAAGYEQYF. In DNA form, the CDR3 reads TGTGCCAGCAGCGCGGCCGGGTACGAGCAGTACTTC. The gene calls are TRBV9 and TRBJ2-7; no reliable D call. The CDR3 consists of 12 residues. Germline assignment: CDR1 SGDLS and CDR2 YYNGEE. V shed 3 bases and J shed 4 bases, with 8 bases lying between them.

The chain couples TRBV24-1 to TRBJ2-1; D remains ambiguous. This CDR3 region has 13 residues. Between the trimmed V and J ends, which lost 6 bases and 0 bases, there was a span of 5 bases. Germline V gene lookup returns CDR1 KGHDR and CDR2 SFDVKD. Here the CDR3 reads CATSQASYNEQFF. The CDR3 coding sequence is TGTGCCACCAGTCAGGCCTCCTACAATGAGCAGTTCTTC.

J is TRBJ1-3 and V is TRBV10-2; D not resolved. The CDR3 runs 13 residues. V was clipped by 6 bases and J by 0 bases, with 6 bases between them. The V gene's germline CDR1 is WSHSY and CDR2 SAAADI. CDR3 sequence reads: CASRGGSGNTIYF. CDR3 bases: TGCGCCAGCAGGGGCGGCTCTGGAAACACCATATATTTT.

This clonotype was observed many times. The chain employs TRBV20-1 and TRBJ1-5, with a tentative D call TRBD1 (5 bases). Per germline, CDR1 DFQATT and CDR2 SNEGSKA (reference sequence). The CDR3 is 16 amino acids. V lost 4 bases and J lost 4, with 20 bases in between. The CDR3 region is CSAKGWGARENQPQHF. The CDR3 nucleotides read TGCAGTGCTAAGGGTTGGGGCGCTAGGGAAAATCAGCCCCAGCATTTT.

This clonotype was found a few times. The CDR3 DNA follows: TGCGCCAGCAGCTTGGCCCCCACGAACACTGAAGCTTTCTTT. Translation gives CASSLAPTNTEAFF. The chain uses TRBV5-1 and TRBJ1-1, with D uncertain. This CDR3 is 14 amino acids long. CDR1 is SGHRS, CDR2 YFSETQ, per germline. Trimming shortened V by 0 bases and J by 1 base, and 7 bases separated the two germline ends.

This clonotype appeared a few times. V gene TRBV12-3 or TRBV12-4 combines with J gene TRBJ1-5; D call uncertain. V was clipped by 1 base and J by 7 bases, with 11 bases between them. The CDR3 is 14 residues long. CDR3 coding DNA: TGTGCCAGCAGTTTAGGAGACACGCGGCAGCCCCAGCATTTT. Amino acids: CASSLGDTRQPQHF.

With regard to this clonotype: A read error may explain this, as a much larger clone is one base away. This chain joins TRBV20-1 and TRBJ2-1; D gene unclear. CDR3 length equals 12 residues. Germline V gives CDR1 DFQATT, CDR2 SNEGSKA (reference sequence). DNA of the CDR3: TGCAGTGCTAGAGACAACTACAATGACCAGTTCTTC. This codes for CSARDNYNDQFF.